The 28 T cell receptor beta chains in this list originate from one sample, sequenced in a study of OX40 agonist ivuxolimab in advanced cancers. This table comes from immunoSEQ multiplex PCR, and its TCRdb copy is limited to in-frame clones, with some not included. The table shows 55,000 to 75,000 clones, with about 90% occurring only once. Sequencing was performed on CD4+ or CD8+ T cells sorted from blood, taken in a trial of the OX40 agonist ivuxolimab. The receptor set was obtained from an adult with an advanced solid tumor such as melanoma, head and neck, liver or kidney cancer.

This chain joins TRBV5-6 and TRBJ2-7, with 7 bases lining up with TRBD2. The CDR3 runs 14 residues. The germline gives CDR1 SGHDT, CDR2 YYEEEE. V was pared by 3 bases and J by 2 bases, with 5 bases of the junction left unmatched. The CDR3 DNA reads TGTGCCAGCAGCTGGGGGGGGACCCCCTACGAGCAGTACTTC. This sequence encodes CASSWGGTPYEQYF.

This chain connects TRBV4-1 to TRBJ1-4; 9 nucleotides match TRBD1. Trimming took 2 bases from V and 8 from J; bases not matched to a gene: 9. CDR1 is MGHRA, CDR2 YSYEKL, per germline. This CDR3 is 16 amino acids long. CDR3: CASSQSHDRGDEKLFF. The CDR3 DNA reads TGCGCCAGCAGCCAATCTCATGACAGGGGGGACGAAAAACTGTTTTTT.

The chain has TRBV9 and TRBJ2-7; D remains ambiguous. The CDR3 length is 15 residues. Germline lookup yields CDR1 SGDLS and CDR2 YYNGEE. Deletions cut 0 bases from V and 0 bases from J, with 10 bases between. The CDR3 region has the DNA TGTGCCAGCAGCGTAGATGCCAGTAGCTCCTACGAGCAGTACTTC. It translates to CASSVDASSSYEQYF.

This clone was seen once. The genes are TRBV28 and TRBJ1-1; the D is unclear. The CDR3 covers 15 residues. The ends were cut back, 5 bases at V and 7 bases at J, with 20 bases in the middle. CDR1 MDHEN and CDR2 SYDVKM come from the germline V gene. In nucleotides, the CDR3 is TGTGCCAGCAGTCCTAAGTCTTCGCTGACGGTTGAAGCTTTCTTT. Its translation is CASSPKSSLTVEAFF.

The chain employs TRBV27 and TRBJ2-7; D uncertain. V was clipped by 8 bases and J by 7 bases, with 12 bases between them. Germline V gene lookup returns CDR1 MNHEY and CDR2 SMNVEV (reference sequence). The CDR3 totals 11 residues. The CDR3 DNA is TGTGCCAGCGGCCATAGGATTGAGCAGTACTTC. It codes for CASGHRIEQYF.

Turning to this clone: The identical CDR3 is also encoded by other nucleotide sequences in the sample. The chain recombines TRBV9 with TRBJ2-7; 8 nucleotides align to TRBD2. This CDR3 contains 15 residues. Trimming at V came to 0 bases and at J to 2 bases, leaving 4 bases not matched to a gene. Germline lookup yields CDR1 SGDLS and CDR2 YYNGEE. The DNA of the CDR3 is TGTGCCAGCAGCGTAGGTCTAGCGGGTGCCTACGAGCAGTACTTC. It yields the protein CASSVGLAGAYEQYF.

The chain is built from TRBV19 and TRBJ2-1; 12 bases fit TRBD2. V shed 3 bases and J 8 bases; nucleotides not matched to a gene: 8. Germline lookup yields CDR1 LNHDA and CDR2 SQIVND (reference sequence). The CDR3 length is 16 residues. CDR3 amino acids: CASSMGLAGRSDEQFF. The CDR3, as DNA: TGTGCCAGTAGTATGGGACTAGCGGGCCGCTCGGATGAGCAGTTCTTC.

This clone showed up just once. The same CDR3 also results from other DNA sequences found in this sample. This sequence joins TRBV7-3 and TRBJ1-5; possibly TRBD1 for D (5 bases). Germline V lookup: CDR1 SGHTA, CDR2 FQGTGA. V was clipped by 8 bases and J by 6 bases, with 11 bases between them. The CDR3 has 12 amino acids. The CDR3: CASGQGSQPQHF. The CDR3 nucleotides are TGTGCCAGCGGTCAGGGCTCTCAGCCCCAGCATTTT.

In its sample, this clone was seen once. The chain links TRBV4-1 to TRBJ2-3; tentative D call: TRBD2 (5 bases). This CDR3 is built from 18 residues. Germline loops: CDR1 MGHRA, CDR2 YSYEKL. V was cut by 3 bases and J by 0 bases, with 19 bases left in between. The DNA for the CDR3 is TGCGCCAGCAGCCATCCCCTATTAACACGGGGTAGCACAGATACGCAGTATTTT. This gives the protein CASSHPLLTRGSTDTQYF.

V gene TRBV6-1 combines with J gene TRBJ2-7; possible D gene TRBD2, 5 bases. V shed 6 bases and J shed 0 bases, with 12 bases lying between them. The CDR3 has 14 residues. Germline loops: CDR1 MNHNS, CDR2 SASEGT. The DNA of the CDR3 is TGTGCCAGCAGATCGACTGGGAGCTCCTACGAGCAGTACTTC. It specifies CASRSTGSSYEQYF.

To note about this clone: Relative to the germline gene, one junction end is altered; a read error may explain this. The chain links TRBV27 to TRBJ2-7; D possibly corresponds to TRBD1 (6 bases). The CDR3 spans 13 residues. Looked up from germline, CDR1 is MNHEY and CDR2 is SMNVEV (reference sequence). DNA for the CDR3: TGTGCCAGCAGGCCTACAGGGAGCATGGGGCAGTGCTTC. It codes for CASRPTGSMGQCF.

The rearrangement links TRBV7-2 to TRBJ1-1, with D tentatively TRBD1 (5 bases). Between the trimmed V and J ends, which lost 5 bases and 0 bases, there was a span of 13 bases. Germline V gives CDR1 SGHTA, CDR2 FQGNSA. The CDR3 has 15 amino acids. The CDR3 nucleotides read TGTGCCAGCAGCCCGGGGCTAGGGATGAACACTGAAGCTTTCTTT. It yields the protein CASSPGLGMNTEAFF.

The chain joins TRBV29-1 to TRBJ2-1; TRBD2 agrees at 10 bases. CDR1 and CDR2 (germline): SQVTM, ANQGSEA. The CDR3 contains 14 residues. The trim removed 7 bases at V and 6 bases at J, leaving 9 bases unmatched. CDR3 in amino acids: CSGRSSGSGNEQFF. The CDR3 nucleotides read TGCAGCGGACGGTCTAGCGGGAGCGGCAATGAGCAGTTCTTC.

Only a few counts were recorded for this clone. The chain employs TRBV27 and TRBJ1-1; D is unresolved. This CDR3 has 12 residues. Per germline, CDR1 MNHEY and CDR2 SMNVEV (reference sequence). Trimming cost V 4 bases and J 2 bases, with 5 bases left between them. CDR3 nucleotide sequence: TGTGCCAGCAGTTCAGGTAACACTGAAGCTTTCTTT. Translating it yields CASSSGNTEAFF.

J is TRBJ2-2 and V is TRBV10-3; D tentatively fits TRBD1 or TRBD2 (5 bases each). Trimming took 2 bases from V and 1 from J, leaving 5 bases between them. Germline V gives CDR1 ENHRY, CDR2 SYGVKD. This CDR3 is built from 14 residues. Here the CDR3 reads CAISEGGNTGELFF. Written as DNA, the CDR3 is TGTGCCATCAGTGAGGGGGGGAACACCGGGGAGCTGTTTTTT.

The rearrangement uses TRBV4-1 and TRBJ2-7; a weak D match, TRBD1 (6 bases). The CDR3 totals 14 residues. The germline V gene encodes CDR1 MGHRA and CDR2 YSYEKL. Deletions cut 4 bases from V and 3 bases from J, with 13 bases between. The CDR3 region is CASSLVARGYEQYF. In DNA, the CDR3 is TGCGCCAGCAGCCTCGTGGCCAGGGGCTACGAGCAGTACTTC.

The chain joins TRBV4-1 to TRBJ2-3; D uncertain. V lost 0 bases and J lost 6, with 10 bases in between. The CDR3 covers 14 residues. Germline assignment: CDR1 MGHRA and CDR2 YSYEKL. The CDR3 DNA reads TGCGCCAGCAGCCAAGATCTCAGCGTGGATACGCAGTATTTT. Protein: CASSQDLSVDTQYF.

CDR3 in amino acids: CASRGGTNQPQHF. Written as DNA, the CDR3 is TGTGCCAGCCGGGGGGGGACCAATCAGCCCCAGCATTTT. V gene TRBV2 combines with J gene TRBJ1-5; D may be TRBD1 (5 bases). V lost 8 bases to trimming and J lost 3 bases, with 11 bases between them. This CDR3 has 13 residues. Germline assignment: CDR1 SNHLY and CDR2 FYNNEI.

The chain recombines TRBV13 with TRBJ1-2; the D gene is possibly TRBD1 (5 bases). Germline V gene lookup returns CDR1 PRHDT and CDR2 FYEKMQ (reference sequence). Trimming pared 5 bases from V and 5 bases from J, leaving 15 bases between. The CDR3 consists of 14 residues. CDR3 in DNA: TGTGCCAGCAGCCCGGGAGAAGGGGTTTATGGCTACACCTTC. Translation gives CASSPGEGVYGYTF.

The J gene is TRBJ1-4, the V gene TRBV28; D is possibly TRBD1 (6 bases). Germline values: CDR1 MDHEN, CDR2 SYDVKM. Trimming stripped 4 bases from V and 1 base from J, with 19 bases between. The CDR3 length is 18 residues. The CDR3: CASSSLSRGGRTNEKLFF. CDR3 nucleotide sequence: TGTGCCAGCAGTTCCCTATCCCGTGGGGGGCGAACTAATGAAAAACTGTTTTTT.

The chain couples TRBV4-3 to TRBJ2-7; TRBD1 aligns across 7 bases. Germline V lookup: CDR1 LGHNA, CDR2 YSLEER. This CDR3 comprises 15 residues. After removal of 1 base from V and 5 bases from J, the junction contained 8 bases not matched to a gene. CDR3 DNA: TGCGCCAGCAGCCAAGTTGGCAGGGGGAGAGACGAGCAGTACTTC. The encoded protein is CASSQVGRGRDEQYF.

CDR3 region: CASSQYTGGYGYTF. Here the CDR3 DNA reads TGTGCCAGCAGCCAATACACAGGGGGCTATGGCTACACCTTC. The chain carries TRBV4-2 and TRBJ1-2; 8 bases are shared with TRBD1. The CDR3 covers 14 residues. V lost 2 bases and J lost 4; bases outside the gene matches: 3. CDR1 and CDR2 (germline): LGHNA, YNFKEQ.

The rearrangement uses TRBV28 and TRBJ2-7; D gene unclear. Germline assignment: CDR1 MDHEN and CDR2 SYDVKM. V lost 3 bases to trimming and J lost 7 bases, with 13 bases between them. The CDR3 extends over 13 amino acids. CDR3 loop: CASSFGFFLEQYF. The CDR3 DNA is TGTGCCAGCAGTTTCGGCTTTTTTTTGGAGCAGTACTTC.

The rearrangement uses TRBV5-8 and TRBJ1-1; maybe TRBD1 (6 bases). The CDR3 has 15 amino acids. The germline V gene has CDR1 SGHTS and CDR2 YDEGEE. V lost 4 bases and J lost 4, with 17 bases in between. The CDR3 region has the DNA TGTGCCAGCAGCCACTCACAGGGCTTGGCCACTGAAGCTTTCTTT. Translating it yields CASSHSQGLATEAFF.

The V and J genes are TRBV15 and TRBJ1-3, with D uncertain. CDR3 size: 16 residues. The germline gives CDR1 LNHNV, CDR2 YYDKDF (reference sequence). V was cut by 1 base and J by 2 bases, with 12 bases left in between. The CDR3 region is CATSRGPQEAGNTIYF. The CDR3 coding sequence is TGTGCCACCAGCAGAGGCCCTCAGGAGGCTGGAAACACCATATATTTT.

The gene calls are TRBV14 and TRBJ2-7; D is unclear. The length of the CDR3 is 15 residues. Germline V gene sequence: CDR1 SGHDN, CDR2 FVKESK. V lost 1 base and J lost 4, with 14 bases in between. CDR3 residues: CASSQARVPAYEQYF. The DNA of the CDR3 is TGTGCCAGCAGCCAAGCTAGGGTTCCCGCATACGAGCAGTACTTC. Together with reference TRBV14 and TRBJ2-7, the CDR3 gives the full variable domain: EAGVTQFPSHSVIEKGQTVTLRCDPISGHDNLYWYRRVMGKEIKFLLHFVKESKQDESGMPNNRFLAERTGGTYSTLKVQPAELEDSGVYFCASSQARVPAYEQYFGPGTRLTVT.

V usage is TRBV6-5 and J usage is TRBJ2-7, with TRBD2 matching 9 bases. The CDR3 totals 14 residues. The J segment lost 6 bases and the V segment lost 6 bases, leaving 9 bases of the junction unmatched. Germline V gives CDR1 MNHEY, CDR2 SVGAGI. The CDR3 DNA reads TGTGCCAGCAGCCTTAGCGGGAGCCCCCTCGAGCAGTACTTC. It encodes CASSLSGSPLEQYF.

This sequence joins TRBV19 and TRBJ2-3, with 9 positions matching TRBD1. The V gene end was trimmed by 1 base and the J gene end by 7 bases; junction bases not matched to a gene: 6. The CDR3 is made up of 15 amino acids. The germline CDR1 and CDR2 sequences are LNHDA and SQIVND (reference sequence). The CDR3: CASSIATGGIYTQYF. CDR3 nucleotide sequence: TGTGCCAGTAGTATAGCAACAGGGGGCATATATACGCAGTATTTT.